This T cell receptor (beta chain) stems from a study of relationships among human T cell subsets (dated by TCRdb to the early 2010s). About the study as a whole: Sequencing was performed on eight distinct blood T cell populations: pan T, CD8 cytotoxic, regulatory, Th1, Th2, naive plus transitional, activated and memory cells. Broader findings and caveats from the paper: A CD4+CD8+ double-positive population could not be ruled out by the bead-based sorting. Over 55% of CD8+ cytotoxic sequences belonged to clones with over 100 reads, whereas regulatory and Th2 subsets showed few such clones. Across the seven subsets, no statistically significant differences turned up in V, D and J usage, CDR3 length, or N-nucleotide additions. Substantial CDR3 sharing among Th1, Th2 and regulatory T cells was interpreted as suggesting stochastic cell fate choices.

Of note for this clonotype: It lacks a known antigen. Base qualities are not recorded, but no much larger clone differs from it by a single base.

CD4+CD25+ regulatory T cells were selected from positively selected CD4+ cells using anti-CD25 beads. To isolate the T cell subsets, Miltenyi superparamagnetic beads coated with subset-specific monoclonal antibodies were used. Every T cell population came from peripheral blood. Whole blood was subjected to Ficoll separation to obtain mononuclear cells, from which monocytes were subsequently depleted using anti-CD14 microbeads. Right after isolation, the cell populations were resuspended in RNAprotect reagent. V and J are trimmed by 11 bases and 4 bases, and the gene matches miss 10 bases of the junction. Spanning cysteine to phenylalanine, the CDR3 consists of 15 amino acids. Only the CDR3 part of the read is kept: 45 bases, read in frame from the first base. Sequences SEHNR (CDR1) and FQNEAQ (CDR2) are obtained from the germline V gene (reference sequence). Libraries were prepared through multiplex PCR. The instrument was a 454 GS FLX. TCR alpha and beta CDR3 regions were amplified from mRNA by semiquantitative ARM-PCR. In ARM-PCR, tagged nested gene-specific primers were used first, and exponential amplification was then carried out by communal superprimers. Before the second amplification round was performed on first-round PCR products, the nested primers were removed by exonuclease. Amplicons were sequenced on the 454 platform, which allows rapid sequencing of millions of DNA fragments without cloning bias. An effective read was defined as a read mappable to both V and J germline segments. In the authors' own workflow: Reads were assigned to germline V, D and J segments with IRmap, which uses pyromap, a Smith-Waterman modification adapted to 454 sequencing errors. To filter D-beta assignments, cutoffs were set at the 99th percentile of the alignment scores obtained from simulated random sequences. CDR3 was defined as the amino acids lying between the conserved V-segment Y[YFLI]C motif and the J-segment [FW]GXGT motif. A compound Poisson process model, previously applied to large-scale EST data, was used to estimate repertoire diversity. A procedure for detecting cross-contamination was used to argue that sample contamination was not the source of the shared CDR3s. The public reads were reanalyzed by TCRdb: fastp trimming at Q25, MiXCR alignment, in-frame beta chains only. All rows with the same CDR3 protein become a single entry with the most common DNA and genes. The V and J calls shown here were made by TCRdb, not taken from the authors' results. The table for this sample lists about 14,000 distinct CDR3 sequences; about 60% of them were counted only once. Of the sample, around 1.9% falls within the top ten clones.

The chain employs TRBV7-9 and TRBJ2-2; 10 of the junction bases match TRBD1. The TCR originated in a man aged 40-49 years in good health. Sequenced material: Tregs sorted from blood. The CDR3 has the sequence CAGRPGQGGTGELFF. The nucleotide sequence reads TGTGCCGGGAGACCTGGACAGGGGGGCACCGGGGAGCTGTTTTTT.